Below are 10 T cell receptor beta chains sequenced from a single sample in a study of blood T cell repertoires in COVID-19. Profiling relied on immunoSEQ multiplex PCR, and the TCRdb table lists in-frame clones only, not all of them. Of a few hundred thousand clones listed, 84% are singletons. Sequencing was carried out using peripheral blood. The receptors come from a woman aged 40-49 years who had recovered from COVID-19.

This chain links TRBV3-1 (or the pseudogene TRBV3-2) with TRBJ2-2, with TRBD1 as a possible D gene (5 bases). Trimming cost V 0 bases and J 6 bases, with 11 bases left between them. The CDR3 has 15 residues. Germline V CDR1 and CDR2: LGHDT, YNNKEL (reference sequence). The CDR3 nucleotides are TGTGCCAGCAGCCAAGAGGGCCAGGGTGCCGGGGAGCTGTTTTTT. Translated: CASSQEGQGAGELFF.

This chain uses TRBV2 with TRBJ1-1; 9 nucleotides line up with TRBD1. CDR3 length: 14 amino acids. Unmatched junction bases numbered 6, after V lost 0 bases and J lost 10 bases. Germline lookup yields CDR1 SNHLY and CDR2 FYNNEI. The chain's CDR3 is CASSEANLGQGAFF. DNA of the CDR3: TGTGCCAGCAGTGAAGCCAACCTGGGACAGGGAGCTTTCTTT.

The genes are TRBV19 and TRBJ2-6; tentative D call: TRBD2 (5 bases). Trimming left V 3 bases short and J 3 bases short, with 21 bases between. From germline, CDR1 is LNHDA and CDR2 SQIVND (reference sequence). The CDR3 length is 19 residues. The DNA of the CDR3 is TGTGCCAGTAGTATGCCTGGGCGGGCGGTGGTCGGTGGGGCCAACGTCCTGACTTTC. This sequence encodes CASSMPGRAVVGGANVLTF.

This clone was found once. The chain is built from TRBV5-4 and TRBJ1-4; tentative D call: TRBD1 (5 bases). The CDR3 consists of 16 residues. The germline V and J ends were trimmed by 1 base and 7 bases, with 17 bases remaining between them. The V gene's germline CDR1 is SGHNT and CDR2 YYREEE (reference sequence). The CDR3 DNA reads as TGTGCCAGCAGCTTGAGGCAGGGAGGGAATGGTGAAAAACTGTTTTTT. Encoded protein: CASSLRQGGNGEKLFF.

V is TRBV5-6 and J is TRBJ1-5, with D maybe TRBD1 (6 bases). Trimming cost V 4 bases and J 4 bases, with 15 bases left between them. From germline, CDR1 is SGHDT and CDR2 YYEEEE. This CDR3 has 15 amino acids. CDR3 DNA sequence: TGTGCCAGCAGCCCTGGGCCAGGGACAAATCAGCCCCAGCATTTT. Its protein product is CASSPGPGTNQPQHF.

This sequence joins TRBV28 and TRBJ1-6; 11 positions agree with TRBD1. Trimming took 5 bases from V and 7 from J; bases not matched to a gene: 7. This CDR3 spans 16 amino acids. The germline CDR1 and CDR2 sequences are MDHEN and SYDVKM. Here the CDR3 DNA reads TGTGCCAGCAGTCCCGGACAGGGGGCCTCAAATTCACCCCTCCACTTT. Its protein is CASSPGQGASNSPLHF. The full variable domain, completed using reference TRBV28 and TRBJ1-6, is DVKVTQSSRYLVKRTGEKVFLECVQDMDHENMFWYRQDPGLGLRLIYFSYDVKMKEKGDIPEGYSVSREKKERFSLILESASTNQTSMYLCASSPGQGASNSPLHFGNGTRLTVT.

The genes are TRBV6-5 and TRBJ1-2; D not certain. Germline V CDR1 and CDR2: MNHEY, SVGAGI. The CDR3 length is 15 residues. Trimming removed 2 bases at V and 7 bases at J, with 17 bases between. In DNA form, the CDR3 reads TGTGCCAGCAGTTACAGGGCTTCCCCGGCGGGTGGCTACACCTTC. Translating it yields CASSYRASPAGGYTF.

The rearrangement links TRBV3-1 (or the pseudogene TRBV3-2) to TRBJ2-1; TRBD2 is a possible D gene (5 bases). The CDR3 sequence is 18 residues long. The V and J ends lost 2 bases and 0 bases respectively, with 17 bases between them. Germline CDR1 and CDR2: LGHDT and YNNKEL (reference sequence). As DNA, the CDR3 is TGTGCCAGCAGCCAAATCAGAGCTAGCACCGGCTCCTACAATGAGCAGTTCTTC. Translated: CASSQIRASTGSYNEQFF.

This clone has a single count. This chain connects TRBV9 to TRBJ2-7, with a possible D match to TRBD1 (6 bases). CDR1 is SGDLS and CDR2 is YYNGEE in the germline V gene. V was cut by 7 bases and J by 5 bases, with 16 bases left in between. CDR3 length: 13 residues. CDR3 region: CASSRGGGDEQYF. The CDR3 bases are TGTGCCAGCTCCCGAGGTGGGGGCGACGAGCAGTACTTC.

Here the CDR3 reads CASSSQGAVANEKLFF. Here the CDR3 DNA reads TGTGCCAGCAGCTCCCAGGGGGCGGTGGCTAATGAAAAACTGTTTTTT. The J gene is TRBJ1-4, the V gene TRBV7-9; 8 bases map to TRBD1. There are 16 residues in the CDR3. V was clipped by 4 bases and J by 3 bases; unmatched bases: 7. The germline gives CDR1 SEHNR, CDR2 FQNEAQ (reference sequence). The full variable domain, in which reference TRBV7-9 and TRBJ1-4 provide the parts outside the CDR3, is DTGVSQNPRHKITKRGQNVTFRCDPISEHNRLYWYRQTLGQGPEFLTYFQNEAQLEKSRLLSDRFSAERPKGSFSTLEIQRTEQGDSAMYLCASSSQGAVANEKLFFGSGTQLSVL.